A single sample is the source of the 24 T cell receptor beta chains below, sequenced in a study of blood T cell repertoires in COVID-19. The table came from immunoSEQ multiplex PCR; TCRdb's copy has only in-frame clones and leaves some out. The sample shows approximately 60,000 clones, over 75% of them seen only once. Input material: peripheral blood. These receptors were taken from a middle-aged man with active COVID-19.

A few counts support this clone. The genes are TRBV7-2 and TRBJ2-7, with TRBD2 matching over 7 bases. CDR3 length: 15 residues. CDR1 and CDR2 from the germline V gene are SGHTA and FQGNSA. V lost 4 bases, J lost 7 bases, and 13 bases stayed unmatched. CDR3 sequence (DNA): TGTGCCAGCAGCTACCAAGCGGGAAAGGGAGGAGAGCAGTACTTC. Protein sequence: CASSYQAGKGGEQYF.

V gene TRBV30 combines with J gene TRBJ2-1; 10 bases align to TRBD2. V shed 8 bases, J shed 0 bases, and the junction held 4 bases outside the gene matches. Germline V gives CDR1 GTSNPN, CDR2 SVGIG (reference sequence). There are 14 residues in the CDR3. DNA for the CDR3: TGTGCCACTAGCGGGGACAGCTCCTACAATGAGCAGTTCTTC. Its protein is CATSGDSSYNEQFF.

The V and J genes are TRBV6-6 and TRBJ1-6; no clear D. CDR3 length equals 13 residues. Per the germline V gene, CDR1 is MNHNY and CDR2 is SVGAGI (reference sequence). The ends were cut back, 0 bases at V and 7 bases at J, with 4 bases in the middle. CDR3 region: CASSYSSNSPLHF. DNA for the CDR3: TGTGCCAGCAGTTACTCGTCGAATTCACCCCTCCACTTT.

This clone came up once. This chain links TRBV3-1 (or the pseudogene TRBV3-2) with TRBJ1-6, with TRBD1 identical over 7 bases. The ends lost 8 bases at V and 10 bases at J; junction bases unmatched: 11. This CDR3 is built from 14 residues. Germline CDR1 LGHDT, CDR2 YNNKEL (reference sequence). Here the CDR3 DNA reads TGTGCCAGCCGCCCTTCGGACAGGACCTCACCCCTCCACTTT. Translating gives CASRPSDRTSPLHF.

The chain joins TRBV9 to TRBJ2-7; 8 bases are a match to TRBD2. From germline, CDR1 is SGDLS and CDR2 YYNGEE. The J segment lost 7 bases and the V segment lost 0 bases, leaving 3 bases of the junction unmatched. This CDR3 has 13 amino acids. The chain's CDR3 is CASSVGGGPEQYF. The CDR3 coding sequence is TGTGCCAGCAGCGTAGGCGGGGGGCCGGAGCAGTACTTC.

The CDR3 spells CATSGMTSGGTDTQYF. CDR3 DNA sequence: TGTGCCACCAGTGGGATGACTAGCGGGGGAACAGATACGCAGTATTTT. The rearrangement uses TRBV24-1 and TRBJ2-3; 12 nucleotides match TRBD2. Trimming cost V 5 bases and J 3 bases; bases outside gene matches: 5. CDR1 is KGHDR and CDR2 is SFDVKD in the germline V gene. This CDR3 has 16 amino acids.

The V gene is TRBV28, the J gene TRBJ2-2, with TRBD2 matching over 7 bases. Germline trimming cut 3 bases from V and 6 bases from J; bases unmatched to any gene: 7. The CDR3 runs 15 residues. Germline loops: CDR1 MDHEN, CDR2 SYDVKM. The CDR3 spells CASSFNSGRAGELFF. The CDR3 coding sequence is TGTGCCAGCAGTTTCAATAGCGGGCGCGCCGGGGAGCTGTTTTTT.

The chain employs TRBV5-1 and TRBJ2-7; D possibly corresponds to TRBD1 (6 bases). Trimming took 2 bases from V and 4 from J, leaving 13 bases between them. CDR1 and CDR2 (germline): SGHRS, YFSETQ. The CDR3 runs 14 residues. As DNA, the CDR3 is TGCGCCAGCAGCTTTATCAGGGGTGGGTACGAGCAGTACTTC. Its translation is CASSFIRGGYEQYF.

The chain couples TRBV12-3 or TRBV12-4 to TRBJ2-7; TRBD2 is a possible D gene (5 bases). The CDR3 loop spans 13 amino acids. Trimming shortened V by 6 bases and J by 4 bases, and 13 bases separated the two germline ends. CDR3 bases: TGTGCCAGCAGGTCAACGGGAACGTACGAGCAGTACTTC. It yields the protein CASRSTGTYEQYF.

The chain combines TRBV14 with TRBJ2-7; D gene ambiguous. This CDR3 comprises 13 residues. The V gene lost 4 bases and the J gene lost 6 bases, with 13 bases spanning the gap. Per the germline V gene, CDR1 is SGHDN and CDR2 is FVKESK. The CDR3 DNA reads TGTGCCAGCAGCCCTGGTGCGAGGTCCGAGCAGTACTTC. This gives the protein CASSPGARSEQYF.

The CDR3 region has the DNA TGTGCCAGCAGCCTGGGACTAGCGGGGTACTACAATGAGCAGTTCTTC. This translates into CASSLGLAGYYNEQFF. The chain uses TRBV7-9 and TRBJ2-1; 13 bases match TRBD2. The CDR3 is made up of 16 amino acids. CDR1 and CDR2 (germline): SEHNR, FQNEAQ (reference sequence). The junction had 4 bases not matched to a gene; V was cut back by 5 bases and J by 3 bases.

This rearrangement joins TRBV5-6 to TRBJ1-4; 7 nucleotides line up with TRBD1. The CDR3 contains 15 residues. Looked up from germline, CDR1 is SGHDT and CDR2 is YYEEEE. The ends lost 5 bases at V and 5 bases at J; junction bases unmatched: 9. The CDR3 loop reads CASRGAGTANEKLFF. The CDR3 bases are TGTGCCAGCAGAGGAGCCGGGACAGCAAATGAAAAACTGTTTTTT.

The rearrangement uses TRBV5-4 and TRBJ2-3, with 9 positions matching TRBD2. This CDR3 is built from 16 residues. Germline assignment: CDR1 SGHNT and CDR2 YYREEE (reference sequence). V lost 1 base to trimming and J lost 6 bases; unmatched junction nucleotides: 9. CDR3 nucleotides: TGTGCCAGCAGCTTGTTCCCCGGGACTAGCTTGGATACGCAGTATTTT. This sequence encodes CASSLFPGTSLDTQYF. Full variable domain (outside the CDR3, taken from reference TRBV5-4 and TRBJ2-3): ETGVTQSPTHLIKTRGQQVTLRCSSQSGHNTVSWYQQALGQGPQFIFQYYREEENGRGNFPPRFSGLQFPNYSSELNVNALELDDSALYLCASSLFPGTSLDTQYFGPGTRLTVL.

The chain joins TRBV28 to TRBJ2-3; D not resolved. CDR1 MDHEN and CDR2 SYDVKM come from the germline V gene. The ends were cut back, 5 bases at V and 0 bases at J, with 6 bases in the middle. The CDR3 is made up of 13 amino acids. CDR3 bases: TGTGCCAGCAGTCCCCCTAGCACAGATACGCAGTATTTT. Residues: CASSPPSTDTQYF.

The V gene is TRBV4-2, the J gene TRBJ2-1, with TRBD2 matching 9 bases. Per germline, CDR1 LGHNA and CDR2 YNFKEQ. The J segment lost 8 bases and the V segment lost 0 bases, leaving 8 bases of the junction unmatched. The CDR3 extends over 16 amino acids. Here the CDR3 reads CASSQEASGEGHEQFF. In DNA form, the CDR3 reads TGTGCCAGCAGCCAAGAGGCTAGCGGGGAAGGCCATGAGCAGTTCTTC.

This sequence joins TRBV7-3 and TRBJ2-3, with 9 bases lining up with TRBD2. V shed 4 bases and J 4 bases; nucleotides not matched to a gene: 12. The germline CDR1 and CDR2 sequences are SGHTA and FQGTGA. This CDR3 has 17 residues. The CDR3 region has the DNA TGTGCCAGCAGCTCGGAGGGGTTTAGCGGGAGCGCAGATACGCAGTATTTT. Residues: CASSSEGFSGSADTQYF. Full variable domain (remainder filled in from reference TRBV7-3 and TRBJ2-3): GAGVSQTPSNKVTEKGKYVELRCDPISGHTALYWYRQSLGQGPEFLIYFQGTGAADDSGLPNDRFFAVRPEGSVSTLKIQRTERGDSAVYLCASSSEGFSGSADTQYFGPGTRLTVL.

The V and J genes are TRBV10-2 and TRBJ2-2; 7 positions match TRBD2. Unmatched junction bases numbered 9, after V lost 10 bases and J lost 1 base. In germline, CDR1 is WSHSY, CDR2 SAAADI. This CDR3 is built from 15 residues. The CDR3 reads CATIGSGGNTGELFF. CDR3 in DNA: TGCGCCACAATAGGATCGGGGGGGAACACCGGGGAGCTGTTTTTT.

A note on this clone: The junction departs from germline at one end; a sequencing error may be responsible. V is TRBV5-6 and J is TRBJ2-5; TRBD2 agrees at 13 bases. CDR3 length equals 17 residues. Per the germline V gene, CDR1 is SGHDT and CDR2 is YYEEEE. This chain's CDR3 is CAGSLVWTSGGSETQYF. Here the CDR3 DNA reads TGTGCCGGCAGCTTGGTGTGGACTAGCGGGGGCTCAGAGACCCAGTACTTC.

The chain has TRBV5-4 and TRBJ2-3, with 7 bases that match TRBD1. The CDR3 has 15 residues. CDR1 and CDR2 (germline): SGHNT, YYREEE (reference sequence). V trimming: 4 bases; J trimming: 2 bases; junction bases outside the gene matches: 7. The chain's CDR3 is CASSTSTGLTDTQYF. DNA for the CDR3: TGTGCCAGCAGCACATCGACAGGGCTCACAGATACGCAGTATTTT.

This clone has only one observation. The rearrangement links TRBV25-1 to TRBJ2-1; 10 bases line up with TRBD2. Germline CDR1 and CDR2: MGHDK and SYGVNS. This CDR3 is 16 amino acids long. Germline trimming cut 3 bases from V and 5 bases from J; bases unmatched to any gene: 7. This CDR3 reads CASSDHGTSVDNEQFF. CDR3 bases: TGTGCCAGCAGTGATCACGGGACTAGCGTAGACAATGAGCAGTTCTTC.

V is TRBV19 and J is TRBJ2-7; 9 nucleotides line up with TRBD1. The CDR3 is 16 residues long. V shed 6 bases, J shed 2 bases, and the junction held 11 bases outside the gene matches. Germline V gene lookup returns CDR1 LNHDA and CDR2 SQIVND (reference sequence). The CDR3: CASRPSWTGETYEQYF. CDR3 sequence (DNA): TGTGCCAGTAGACCCTCCTGGACAGGGGAAACCTACGAGCAGTACTTC.

The chain combines TRBV7-9 with TRBJ1-2; 9 nucleotides align to TRBD1. V was clipped by 5 bases and J by 6 bases; unmatched bases: 10. The CDR3 is 15 residues long. Germline V lookup: CDR1 SEHNR, CDR2 FQNEAQ (reference sequence). CDR3 coding DNA: TGTGCCAGCAGCCTTAGAACAGGGGGCGCGGATGGCTACACCTTC. Protein product: CASSLRTGGADGYTF. Full variable domain (missing parts from reference TRBV7-9 and TRBJ1-2): DTGVSQNPRHKITKRGQNVTFRCDPISEHNRLYWYRQTLGQGPEFLTYFQNEAQLEKSRLLSDRFSAERPKGSFSTLEIQRTEQGDSAMYLCASSLRTGGADGYTFGSGTRLTVV.

The chain links TRBV5-1 to TRBJ2-1; possibly TRBD2 for D (6 bases). Germline assignment: CDR1 SGHRS and CDR2 YFSETQ. The CDR3 sequence is 15 residues long. Deletions cut 4 bases from V and 7 bases from J, with 18 bases between. CDR3 bases: TGCGCCAGCAGCCCTCTTTTGGGGGGAAGGAATGAGCAGTTCTTC. Amino acid sequence: CASSPLLGGRNEQFF.

The gene calls are TRBV27 and TRBJ2-1, with TRBD1 as a possible D gene (6 bases). CDR1 and CDR2 (germline): MNHEY, SMNVEV (reference sequence). CDR3 length: 17 residues. V lost 5 bases to trimming and J lost 0 bases, with 17 bases between them. In DNA, the CDR3 is TGTGCCAGCAGTATTTACCAGACAGGAAGCTCCTACAATGAGCAGTTCTTC. Its protein is CASSIYQTGSSYNEQFF.